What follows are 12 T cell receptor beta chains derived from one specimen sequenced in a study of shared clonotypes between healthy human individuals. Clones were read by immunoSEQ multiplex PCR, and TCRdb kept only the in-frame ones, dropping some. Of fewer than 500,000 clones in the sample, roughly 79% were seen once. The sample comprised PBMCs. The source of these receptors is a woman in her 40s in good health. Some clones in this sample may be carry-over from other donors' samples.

The CDR3 DNA is TGTGCCAGCAGCGTAGGGGGCGGCGGCAATGAAAAACTGTTTTTT. This translates into CASSVGGGGNEKLFF. V usage is TRBV9 and J usage is TRBJ1-4; tentative D call: TRBD1 (5 bases). With 0 bases removed from V and 5 bases from J, the gap between germline ends came to 11 bases. CDR3 size: 15 residues. CDR1 and CDR2 (germline): SGDLS, YYNGEE.

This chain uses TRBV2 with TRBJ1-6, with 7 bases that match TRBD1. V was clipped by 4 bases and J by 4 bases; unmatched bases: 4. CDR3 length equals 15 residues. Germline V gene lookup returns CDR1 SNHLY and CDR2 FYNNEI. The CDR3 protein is CASSGDRVYNSPLHF. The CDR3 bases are TGTGCCAGCAGTGGCGACAGGGTGTATAATTCACCCCTCCACTTT.

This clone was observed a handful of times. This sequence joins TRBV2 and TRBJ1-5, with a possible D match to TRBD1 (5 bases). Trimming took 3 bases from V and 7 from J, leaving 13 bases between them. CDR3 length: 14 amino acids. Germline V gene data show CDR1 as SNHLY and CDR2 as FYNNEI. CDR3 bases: TGTGCCAGCAGTGACCGGGGGGATGGGCAGCCCCAGCATTTT. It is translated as CASSDRGDGQPQHF.

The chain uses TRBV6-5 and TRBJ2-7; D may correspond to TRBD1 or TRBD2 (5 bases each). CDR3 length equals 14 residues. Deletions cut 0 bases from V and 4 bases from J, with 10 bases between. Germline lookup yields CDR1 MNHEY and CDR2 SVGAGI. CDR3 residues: CASSYSIGGYEQYF. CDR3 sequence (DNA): TGTGCCAGCAGTTACTCGATTGGGGGTTACGAGCAGTACTTC.

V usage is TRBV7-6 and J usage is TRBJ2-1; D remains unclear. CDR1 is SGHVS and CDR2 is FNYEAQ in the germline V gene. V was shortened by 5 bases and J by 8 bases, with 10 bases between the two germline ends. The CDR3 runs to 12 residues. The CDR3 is CASSHQPDEQFF. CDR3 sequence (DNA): TGTGCCAGCAGCCACCAGCCCGATGAGCAGTTCTTC.

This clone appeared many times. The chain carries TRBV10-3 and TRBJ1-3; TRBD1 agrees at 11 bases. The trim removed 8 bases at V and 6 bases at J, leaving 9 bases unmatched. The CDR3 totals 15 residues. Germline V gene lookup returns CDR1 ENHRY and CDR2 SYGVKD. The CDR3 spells CAIGTGQGGVNTIYF. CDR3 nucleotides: TGTGCCATCGGAACGGGACAGGGGGGGGTAAACACCATATATTTT.

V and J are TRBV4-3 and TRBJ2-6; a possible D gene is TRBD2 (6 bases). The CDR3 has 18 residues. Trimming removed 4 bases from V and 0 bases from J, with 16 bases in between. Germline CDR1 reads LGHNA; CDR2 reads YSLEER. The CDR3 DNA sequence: TGCGCCAGCAGCCCTATCGGGACTGTTAACTCTGGGGCCAACGTCCTGACTTTC. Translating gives CASSPIGTVNSGANVLTF.

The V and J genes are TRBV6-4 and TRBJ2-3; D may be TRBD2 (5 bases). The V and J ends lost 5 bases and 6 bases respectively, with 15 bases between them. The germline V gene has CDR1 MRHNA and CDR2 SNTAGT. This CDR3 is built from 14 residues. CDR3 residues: CASSRDLRADTQYF. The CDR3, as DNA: TGTGCCAGCAGTCGCGACTTGCGGGCCGATACGCAGTATTTT.

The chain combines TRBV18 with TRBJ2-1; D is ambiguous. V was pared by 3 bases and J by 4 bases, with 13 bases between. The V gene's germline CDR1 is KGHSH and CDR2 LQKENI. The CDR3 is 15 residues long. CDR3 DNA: TGTGCCAGCTCACCGAGCTCCCAGGAATACAATGAGCAGTTCTTC. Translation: CASSPSSQEYNEQFF.

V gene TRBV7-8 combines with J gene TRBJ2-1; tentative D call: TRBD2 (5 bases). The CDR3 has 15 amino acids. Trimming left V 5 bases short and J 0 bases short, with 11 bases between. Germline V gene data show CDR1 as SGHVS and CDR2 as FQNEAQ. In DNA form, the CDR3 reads TGTGCCAGCAGCCTCGGACTGTACTCCTACAATGAGCAGTTCTTC. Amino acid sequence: CASSLGLYSYNEQFF.

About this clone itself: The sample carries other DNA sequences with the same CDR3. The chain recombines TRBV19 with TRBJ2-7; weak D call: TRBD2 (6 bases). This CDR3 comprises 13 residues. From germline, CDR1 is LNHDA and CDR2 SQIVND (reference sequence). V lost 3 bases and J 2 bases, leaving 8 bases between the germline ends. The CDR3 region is CASSIGGTYEQYF. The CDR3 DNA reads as TGTGCCAGTAGTATTGGGGGGACCTACGAGCAGTACTTC.

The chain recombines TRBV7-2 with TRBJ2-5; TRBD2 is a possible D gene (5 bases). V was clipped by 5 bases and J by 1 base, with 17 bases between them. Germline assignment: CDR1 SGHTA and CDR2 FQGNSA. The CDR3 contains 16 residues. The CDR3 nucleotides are TGTGCCAGCAGCCCCGAACCTGGACGGGGCCAAGAGACCCAGTACTTC. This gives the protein CASSPEPGRGQETQYF.